This TCR beta chain stems from a study of graft-versus-host responses after intestinal transplantation. Turning to the study itself: The transplants performed in recipients were multivisceral, liver-intestinal, or isolated intestinal. Each patient got anti-thymocyte globulin induction, then tacrolimus and steroids for around three years.

Study observations and caveats: Subjects displaying graft-donor T cell macrochimerism possessed elevated graft-versus-host to host-versus-graft clonal ratios inside allografts. There were GvH clones found in recipient marrow, and some of them appeared first in ileum or blood.

Points on this clone: Its specificity is unknown.

The table came from immunoSEQ multiplex PCR; TCRdb's copy has only in-frame clones and leaves some out. The sample holds about 99,000 clones, 80% to 95% seen once. Sample: unstimulated CD8+ T cells sorted from spleen or lymph node cells, taken before intestinal transplant. The sequence came from a human donor who received an intestinal transplant.

The CDR3: CASSDSGGAYNEQFF. Written as DNA, the CDR3 is TGTGCCAGCAGTGACTCGGGGGGTGCTTACAATGAGCAGTTCTTC. The gene calls are TRBV2 and TRBJ2-1, with 7 bases fitting TRBD2. Germline CDR1 is SNHLY and CDR2 is FYNNEI. This CDR3 spans 15 amino acids. With V trimmed by 3 bases and J by 4 bases, 6 bases remained unmatched.